Presented here are 24 T cell receptor beta chains from one specimen sequenced in a study of OX40 agonist ivuxolimab in advanced cancers. Receptor amplification or capture employed the immunoSEQ multiplex PCR assay. Here the immuneACCESS table is served through TCRdb, limited to in-frame sequences with V and J called. Missing clones are a known gap in these copies; in checked studies unresolved V genes cover under half, and the rest lacks a known reason. The sample yields around 94,000 clones; around 86% were counted once. The ten largest clones add up to 0.31% of the sample. This specimen was CD4+ or CD8+ T cells sorted from blood, taken in a trial of the OX40 agonist ivuxolimab. These receptor sequences come from an adult with an advanced solid tumor such as melanoma, head and neck, liver or kidney cancer.

The chain joins TRBV9 to TRBJ1-2; D not resolved. This CDR3 comprises 14 residues. CDR1 is SGDLS, CDR2 YYNGEE, per germline. V gave up 4 bases and J gave up 4 bases, with 14 bases separating them. The CDR3 sequence is CASSKVGKAYGYTF. The CDR3 DNA reads as TGTGCCAGCAGCAAGGTGGGGAAGGCCTATGGCTACACCTTC.

This chain uses TRBV19 with TRBJ2-6; tentative D call: TRBD1 (6 bases). V shed 5 bases and J shed 3 bases, with 14 bases lying between them. Germline V lookup: CDR1 LNHDA, CDR2 SQIVND (reference sequence). The CDR3 is made up of 16 amino acids. The CDR3 coding sequence is TGTGCCAGTAGTGGCAAGACAGGCGGTGGGGCCAACGTCCTGACTTTC. Encoded protein: CASSGKTGGGANVLTF.

V and J are TRBV18 and TRBJ2-3; TRBD1 matches 7 bases. CDR1 is KGHSH and CDR2 is LQKENI in the germline V gene. The V segment lost 1 base and the J segment 0 bases; nucleotides outside the gene matches: 4. CDR3 length: 16 amino acids. In DNA, the CDR3 is TGTGCCAGCTCACCACAGGGGGCGAGCAGCACAGATACGCAGTATTTT. Protein sequence: CASSPQGASSTDTQYF.

This chain uses TRBV19 with TRBJ1-4; 7 bases line up with TRBD1. With V trimmed by 5 bases and J by 8 bases, 11 bases remained unmatched. Germline CDR1 and CDR2: LNHDA and SQIVND (reference sequence). The CDR3 spans 15 residues. This chain's CDR3 is CASSVPGQGDEKLFF. CDR3 DNA: TGTGCCAGTAGTGTGCCGGGGCAGGGGGACGAAAAACTGTTTTTT.

Written as DNA, the CDR3 is TGTGCCAGCAGCTTAGGGGGGGGTAGGAGAGAGACCCAGTACTTC. Residues: CASSLGGGRRETQYF. The chain couples TRBV7-8 to TRBJ2-5; 7 bases align to TRBD2. The CDR3 consists of 15 residues. V was pared by 1 base and J by 4 bases, with 6 bases of the junction left unmatched. Germline V gene lookup returns CDR1 SGHVS and CDR2 FQNEAQ.

The chain employs TRBV19 and TRBJ2-6; no definite D call. Germline values: CDR1 LNHDA, CDR2 SQIVND (reference sequence). The CDR3 length is 18 residues. V lost 5 bases and J lost 2, with 19 bases in between. Written as DNA, the CDR3 is TGTGCCAGTAGTCAACCAAGACAATTTCGCCCTGGGGCCAACGTCCTGACTTTC. Translation: CASSQPRQFRPGANVLTF.

The genes are TRBV6-1 and TRBJ1-6; perhaps TRBD1 as D (6 bases). Germline V CDR1 and CDR2: MNHNS, SASEGT. Between the trimmed V and J ends, which lost 7 bases and 10 bases, there was a span of 17 bases. The CDR3 has 14 residues. The CDR3 reads CASTRLEGESPLHF. CDR3 bases: TGTGCCAGCACCCGCCTGGAGGGGGAATCACCCCTCCACTTT.

The V call is TRBV27, the J call TRBJ2-3, with D hard to call. V was cut by 2 bases and J by 1 base, with 7 bases left in between. The length of the CDR3 is 14 residues. CDR1 is MNHEY, CDR2 SMNVEV, per germline (reference sequence). The CDR3 protein is CASSLGQGTDTQYF. The CDR3 DNA is TGTGCCAGCAGTTTAGGGCAGGGCACAGATACGCAGTATTTT.

V usage is TRBV29-1 and J usage is TRBJ2-3, with TRBD1 identical over 7 bases. V lost 0 bases to trimming and J lost 4 bases; unmatched junction nucleotides: 4. CDR1 is SQVTM, CDR2 ANQGSEA, per germline. The CDR3 loop spans 14 amino acids. In DNA form, the CDR3 reads TGCAGCGTTGAAGATGAGGGGACAGCAGATACGCAGTATTTT. It translates to CSVEDEGTADTQYF.

The rearrangement joins TRBV7-3 to TRBJ1-3; D may be TRBD1 (5 bases). The CDR3 has 15 residues. Trimming pared 5 bases from V and 1 base from J, leaving 12 bases between. Per germline, CDR1 SGHTA and CDR2 FQGTGA. The CDR3 nucleotides are TGTGCCAGCAGCCGGGGGTTATCGTCTGGAAACACCATATATTTT. Translation gives CASSRGLSSGNTIYF.

The chain is built from TRBV6-5 and TRBJ1-1; D is ambiguous. The germline V gene has CDR1 MNHEY and CDR2 SVGAGI. The CDR3 contains 12 residues. V dropped 4 bases and J dropped 7 bases, with 10 bases sitting between them. CDR3 bases: TGTGCCAGCAGTTGGGAGGGTGGTGAAGCTTTCTTT. Protein sequence: CASSWEGGEAFF.

V and J are TRBV19 and TRBJ2-5; tentatively, D is TRBD2 (6 bases). This CDR3 has 15 amino acids. The germline V and J ends were trimmed by 6 bases and 2 bases, with 16 bases remaining between them. CDR1 and CDR2 (germline): LNHDA, SQIVND (reference sequence). CDR3 DNA: TGTGCCAGTAGCCCTCTGGGGGGAATTCAAGAGACCCAGTACTTC. Its protein product is CASSPLGGIQETQYF.

The V and J genes are TRBV5-4 and TRBJ2-2; TRBD2 agrees at 7 bases. Losses at the gene ends were 0 bases for V and 2 bases for J; bases not matched to a gene: 4. The CDR3 length is 16 residues. Per the germline V gene, CDR1 is SGHNT and CDR2 is YYREEE (reference sequence). The CDR3 spells CASSLVGGSNTGELFF. In DNA, the CDR3 is TGTGCCAGCAGCTTGGTCGGGGGGTCAAACACCGGGGAGCTGTTTTTT. Full variable domain (missing parts from reference TRBV5-4 and TRBJ2-2): ETGVTQSPTHLIKTRGQQVTLRCSSQSGHNTVSWYQQALGQGPQFIFQYYREEENGRGNFPPRFSGLQFPNYSSELNVNALELDDSALYLCASSLVGGSNTGELFFGEGSRLTVL.

This chain connects TRBV7-6 to TRBJ2-5, with 7 bases lining up with TRBD1. With V trimmed by 5 bases and J by 4 bases, 13 bases remained unmatched. Germline CDR1 is SGHVS and CDR2 is FNYEAQ. This CDR3 spans 16 amino acids. This CDR3 is CASSLSGTVQVETQYF. Here the CDR3 DNA reads TGTGCCAGCAGCCTGTCCGGGACAGTTCAAGTAGAGACCCAGTACTTC.

The chain couples TRBV5-1 to TRBJ1-2, with D unresolved. The CDR3 is made up of 14 amino acids. CDR1 is SGHRS, CDR2 YFSETQ, per germline. The V end lost 6 bases, the J end lost 3 bases, and 15 bases lay between the germline ends. The chain's CDR3 is CASTLESGDYGYTF. As DNA, the CDR3 is TGCGCCAGCACCCTCGAAAGCGGTGACTATGGCTACACCTTC.

This chain joins TRBV5-4 and TRBJ2-3; TRBD2 matches at 8 bases. V lost 0 bases and J lost 1; bases outside the gene matches: 4. CDR1 and CDR2 (germline): SGHNT, YYREEE (reference sequence). The CDR3 totals 16 residues. The CDR3 reads CASSLAGGLGTDTQYF. The CDR3 nucleotides read TGTGCCAGCAGCTTGGCGGGGGGGCTAGGCACAGATACGCAGTATTTT.

The chain couples TRBV5-1 to TRBJ2-5, with D perhaps TRBD1 (6 bases). This CDR3 has 15 amino acids. Germline V gene sequence: CDR1 SGHRS, CDR2 YFSETQ. Deletions cut 2 bases from V and 2 bases from J, with 13 bases between. The CDR3 loop is CASSLTQGIQETQYF. The CDR3 nucleotides read TGCGCCAGCAGCTTAACCCAGGGGATACAAGAGACCCAGTACTTC.

The gene calls are TRBV7-3 and TRBJ1-1; D may be TRBD1 (5 bases). The CDR3 covers 13 residues. Germline CDR1 SGHTA, CDR2 FQGTGA. Between the trimmed V and J ends, which lost 4 bases and 1 base, there was a span of 7 bases. CDR3 region: CASSSQENTEAFF. The CDR3 DNA sequence: TGTGCCAGCAGCTCACAGGAGAACACTGAAGCTTTCTTT.

The chain couples TRBV6-6 to TRBJ1-2, with TRBD1 as a possible D gene (5 bases). From germline, CDR1 is MNHNY and CDR2 SVGAGI (reference sequence). Trimming took off 3 bases at V and 4 bases at J, with 12 bases between the two ends. This CDR3 has 14 residues. CDR3 nucleotides: TGTGCCAGCAGTTATGAGGGACGTAGCTATGGCTACACCTTC. It translates to CASSYEGRSYGYTF.

The chain has TRBV6-1 and TRBJ2-7; D not certain. V was cut by 4 bases and J by 2 bases, with 3 bases left in between. Germline assignment: CDR1 MNHNS and CDR2 SASEGT. This CDR3 comprises 11 residues. The CDR3 loop reads CASSGTYEQYF. DNA of the CDR3: TGTGCCAGCAGTGGAACCTACGAGCAGTACTTC.

This clone has just a few counts. This chain connects TRBV5-1 to TRBJ2-2; D possibly corresponds to TRBD2 (7 bases). In germline, CDR1 is SGHRS, CDR2 YFSETQ. The ends were cut back, 5 bases at V and 6 bases at J, with 17 bases in the middle. There are 15 residues in the CDR3. In DNA, the CDR3 is TGCGCCAGCAGTTCGGGGGCTAGCGGCGCCGGGGAGCTGTTTTTT. This sequence encodes CASSSGASGAGELFF.

The chain joins TRBV7-3 to TRBJ2-3; D gene ambiguous. V shed 5 bases and J shed 8 bases, with 11 bases lying between them. From germline, CDR1 is SGHTA and CDR2 FQGTGA. The CDR3 spans 12 residues. The chain's CDR3 is CASSVNGGTQYF. DNA for the CDR3: TGTGCCAGCAGCGTAAATGGTGGTACGCAGTATTTT.

Only one count was recorded for this clone. The gene calls are TRBV10-3 and TRBJ2-1; TRBD2 matches at 14 bases. CDR1 is ENHRY and CDR2 is SYGVKD in the germline V gene. J gave up 7 bases and V 11 bases, and 7 bases lay outside the gene matches. The CDR3 contains 14 residues. CDR3 sequence: CASGGLAGVNEQFF. The DNA of the CDR3 is TGTGCCTCAGGGGGACTAGCGGGGGTTAATGAGCAGTTCTTC.

Comment on this clone: At the DNA level, this CDR3 is encoded by other sequences in the same sample as well. The genes are TRBV11-2 and TRBJ2-2; D possibly uses TRBD1 or TRBD2 (5 bases each). The CDR3 has 14 amino acids. From germline, CDR1 is SGHAT and CDR2 FQNNGV. Trimming stripped 1 base from V and 6 bases from J, with 9 bases between. The CDR3 reads CASSLGWGSGELFF. Here the CDR3 DNA reads TGTGCCAGCAGCTTAGGTTGGGGGTCCGGGGAGCTGTTTTTT.